These 27 T cell receptor beta chains originate from one sample sequenced in a study of blood T cell repertoires in COVID-19. Method: immunoSEQ multiplex PCR; TCRdb's copy keeps in-frame clones and lacks some. The table records about 400,000 clones, roughly 86% of them present only once. Sequencing was performed on PBMCs or T cells enriched from blood (not recorded which). The receptors shown here come from a woman aged 40 to 49 with acute COVID-19.

The chain is built from TRBV5-1 and TRBJ2-1; possibly TRBD1 for D (6 bases). Between the trimmed V and J ends, which lost 0 bases and 6 bases, there was a span of 19 bases. This CDR3 comprises 17 residues. Germline V gene data show CDR1 as SGHRS and CDR2 as YFSETQ. The CDR3 DNA is TGCGCCAGCAGCTTGGAGGTCCAGGGCCAAGGGGGCAATGAGCAGTTCTTC. Translating it yields CASSLEVQGQGGNEQFF.

The rearrangement uses TRBV6-6 and TRBJ2-3; 7 bases are shared with TRBD1. Germline V gene lookup returns CDR1 MNHNY and CDR2 SVGAGI (reference sequence). V shed 2 bases, J shed 4 bases, and the junction held 6 bases outside the gene matches. CDR3 length equals 15 residues. The CDR3 DNA is TGTGCCAGCAGTTACCCCGAGACAGGGTCAGATACGCAGTATTTT. Translation: CASSYPETGSDTQYF.

The CDR3 sequence is CASSLVPAGPIEQFF. The CDR3 nucleotides are TGCGCCAGCAGCTTGGTTCCAGCGGGCCCTATCGAGCAGTTCTTC. The J gene is TRBJ2-1, the V gene TRBV5-1; a possible D gene is TRBD2 (6 bases). CDR3 length equals 15 residues. Germline lookup yields CDR1 SGHRS and CDR2 YFSETQ. Trimming removed 0 bases at V and 10 bases at J, with 17 bases between. The variable domain in full, completed from reference TRBV5-1 and TRBJ2-1, reads KAGVTQTPRYLIKTRGQQVTLSCSPISGHRSVSWYQQTPGQGLQFLFEYFSETQRNKGNFPGRFSGRQFSNSRSEMNVSTLELGDSALYLCASSLVPAGPIEQFFGPGTRLTVL.

The chain joins TRBV9 to TRBJ1-1; 7 bases are shared with TRBD1. Germline CDR1 SGDLS, CDR2 YYNGEE. V was pared by 4 bases and J by 4 bases, with 16 bases of the junction left unmatched. This CDR3 contains 17 residues. The CDR3 protein is CASSPAPGGIGSTEAFF. CDR3 nucleotides: TGTGCCAGCAGCCCAGCTCCAGGGGGAATCGGTAGCACTGAAGCTTTCTTT.

The chain is built from TRBV30 and TRBJ1-1, with D tentatively TRBD1 (5 bases). Germline V gene sequence: CDR1 GTSNPN, CDR2 SVGIG (reference sequence). The CDR3 loop spans 11 amino acids. V lost 1 base and J 11 bases, leaving 11 bases between the germline ends. Written as DNA, the CDR3 is TGTGCCTGGAGTGCGGGGGGTGACGCTTTCTTT. It specifies CAWSAGGDAFF.

The rearrangement links TRBV2 to TRBJ1-2, with 8 bases lining up with TRBD1. Germline-derived CDR1 and CDR2 are SNHLY and FYNNEI. This CDR3 spans 14 amino acids. V lost 1 base, J lost 8 bases, and 6 bases stayed unmatched. CDR3 bases: TGTGCCAGCAGTGAAGACAGGGGGATTGGCGGCTACACCTTC. This sequence encodes CASSEDRGIGGYTF.

The chain links TRBV18 to TRBJ1-6; 9 bases line up with TRBD1. The CDR3 contains 14 residues. Germline CDR1 KGHSH, CDR2 LQKENI. After removal of 6 bases from V and 10 bases from J, the junction contained 7 bases not matched to a gene. Written as DNA, the CDR3 is TGTGCCAGCTCCCCCGGGACAGGGAAGTCACCCCTCCACTTT. Its protein product is CASSPGTGKSPLHF. Full variable domain (remainder filled in from reference TRBV18 and TRBJ1-6): NAGVMQNPRHLVRRRGQEARLRCSPMKGHSHVYWYRQLPEEGLKFMVYLQKENIIDESGMPKERFSAEFPKEGPSILRIQQVVRGDSAAYFCASSPGTGKSPLHFGNGTRLTVT.

This clone was observed a single time. V gene TRBV5-1 combines with J gene TRBJ1-3, with unresolved D. There are 14 residues in the CDR3. Trimming removed 0 bases at V and 5 bases at J, with 9 bases between. CDR1 is SGHRS, CDR2 YFSETQ, per germline. This chain's CDR3 is CASSLGQLRNTIYF. The CDR3 nucleotides read TGCGCCAGCAGCTTGGGACAACTTAGAAACACCATATATTTT. Supplemented by reference TRBV5-1 and TRBJ1-3, the full variable domain reads KAGVTQTPRYLIKTRGQQVTLSCSPISGHRSVSWYQQTPGQGLQFLFEYFSETQRNKGNFPGRFSGRQFSNSRSEMNVSTLELGDSALYLCASSLGQLRNTIYFGEGSWLTVV.

The chain has TRBV12-5 and TRBJ2-5; D not certain. CDR1 and CDR2 from the germline V gene are LGHNT and FRNRAP. With 5 bases removed from V and 5 bases from J, the gap between germline ends came to 6 bases. This CDR3 region has 11 residues. This chain's CDR3 is CASGLQETQYF. CDR3 in DNA: TGTGCTAGTGGTCTACAGGAGACCCAGTACTTC.

This clone was seen a single time. This rearrangement joins TRBV12-5 to TRBJ2-1; a possible D gene is TRBD2 (6 bases). Between the trimmed V and J ends, which lost 7 bases and 1 base, there was a span of 8 bases. The CDR3 sequence is 13 residues long. Germline loops: CDR1 LGHNT, CDR2 FRNRAP. CDR3 nucleotides: TGTGCTAGTGTTGGGGGGTCCTACAATGAGCAGTTCTTC. Its translation: CASVGGSYNEQFF.

V usage is TRBV2 and J usage is TRBJ1-1, with D tentatively TRBD1 (6 bases). Trimming shortened V by 6 bases and J by 7 bases, and 9 bases separated the two germline ends. The CDR3 runs to 11 residues. Germline assignment: CDR1 SNHLY and CDR2 FYNNEI. CDR3: CASSGQFEAFF. CDR3 DNA: TGTGCCAGCAGCGGACAGTTTGAAGCTTTCTTT.

This chain uses TRBV7-9 with TRBJ2-2, with no clear D. There are 14 residues in the CDR3. The germline CDR1 and CDR2 sequences are SEHNR and FQNEAQ (reference sequence). The V and J ends lost 3 bases and 0 bases respectively, with 5 bases between them. In DNA form, the CDR3 reads TGTGCCAGCAGCTTCAACTCGAACACCGGGGAGCTGTTTTTT. It translates to CASSFNSNTGELFF.

DNA of the CDR3: TGTGCCGCCTCTCAGGGGGCGGGTGGCTACACCTTC. As protein: CAASQGAGGYTF. This sequence joins TRBV30 and TRBJ1-2, with 8 bases that match TRBD1. Germline V gene data show CDR1 as GTSNPN and CDR2 as SVGIG (reference sequence). The CDR3 covers 12 residues. Unmatched junction bases numbered 9, after V lost 8 bases and J lost 7 bases.

The chain couples TRBV12-5 to TRBJ2-1; TRBD1 might be the D (6 bases). The germline gives CDR1 LGHNT, CDR2 FRNRAP. The CDR3 loop spans 16 amino acids. The germline V and J ends were trimmed by 0 bases and 4 bases, with 13 bases remaining between them. CDR3 amino acids: CASGLVIGQGYNEQFF. In nucleotides, the CDR3 is TGTGCTAGTGGTTTGGTAATAGGCCAGGGGTACAATGAGCAGTTCTTC.

V usage is TRBV10-3 and J usage is TRBJ1-6; 8 bases align to TRBD1. The V segment lost 0 bases and the J segment 7 bases; nucleotides outside the gene matches: 8. Germline loops: CDR1 ENHRY, CDR2 SYGVKD. The CDR3 has 17 residues. As DNA, the CDR3 is TGTGCCATCAGTGAGTCGGGGCGGGACAGGTTAAATTCACCCCTCCACTTT. Translated: CAISESGRDRLNSPLHF.

The V and J genes are TRBV29-1 and TRBJ1-2; 8 bases are a match to TRBD1. This CDR3 has 12 amino acids. Germline V gives CDR1 SQVTM, CDR2 ANQGSEA. Germline trimming cut 4 bases from V and 14 bases from J; bases unmatched to any gene: 12. The CDR3 sequence is CSVALPGGDATF. The CDR3, as DNA: TGCAGCGTTGCTCTGCCAGGGGGCGATGCTACCTTC.

This chain links TRBV27 with TRBJ2-3, with 10 bases matching TRBD2. Germline-derived CDR1 and CDR2 are MNHEY and SMNVEV (reference sequence). Trimming removed 2 bases from V and 2 bases from J; junction bases left unmatched: 4. This CDR3 has 16 amino acids. CDR3 in amino acids: CASSLTSGVITDTQYF. As DNA, the CDR3 is TGTGCCAGCAGTTTAACTAGCGGGGTGATCACAGATACGCAGTATTTT.

The V and J genes are TRBV15 and TRBJ2-2, with D unresolved. The CDR3 is made up of 14 amino acids. The V end was cut by 1 base, the J end by 2 bases, with 5 bases between. CDR1 is LNHNV and CDR2 is YYDKDF in the germline V gene (reference sequence). The DNA for the CDR3 is TGTGCCACCAGCAGAGTATTCAACACCGGGGAGCTGTTTTTT. Translation: CATSRVFNTGELFF.

The genes are TRBV11-2 and TRBJ1-1, with 10 bases that match TRBD1. The ends lost 1 base at V and 4 bases at J; junction bases unmatched: 6. Germline lookup yields CDR1 SGHAT and CDR2 FQNNGV. The CDR3 sequence is 16 residues long. The CDR3 sequence: CASSLVVGQGITEAFF. The CDR3, as DNA: TGTGCCAGCAGCTTAGTAGTGGGACAGGGGATCACTGAAGCTTTCTTT.

The genes are TRBV5-5 and TRBJ1-2, with 7 bases fitting TRBD1. CDR3 length equals 13 residues. V lost 0 bases to trimming and J lost 4 bases; unmatched junction nucleotides: 0. The germline V gene encodes CDR1 SGHKS and CDR2 YYEKEE (reference sequence). The DNA of the CDR3 is TGTGCCAGCAGCTTGGCAGGGGGCTATGGCTACACCTTC. Amino acids: CASSLAGGYGYTF.

The chain is built from TRBV29-1 and TRBJ1-2; D is possibly TRBD1 (5 bases). CDR1 is SQVTM and CDR2 is ANQGSEA in the germline V gene. Trimming left V 6 bases short and J 5 bases short, with 7 bases between. There are 10 residues in the CDR3. CDR3 nucleotide sequence: TGCAGCGTCGGGGGGTATGGCTACACCTTC. The encoded protein is CSVGGYGYTF.

The V gene is TRBV30, the J gene TRBJ1-6; TRBD1 agrees at 7 bases. Looked up from germline, CDR1 is GTSNPN and CDR2 is SVGIG (reference sequence). With 4 bases clipped from V and 7 bases from J, the junction kept 10 bases outside the gene matches. This CDR3 is 15 amino acids long. The CDR3: CAWKIQGMGNSPLHF. The CDR3 bases are TGTGCCTGGAAAATACAGGGGATGGGAAATTCACCCCTCCACTTT.

This chain joins TRBV30 and TRBJ2-5; D unresolved. Trimming removed 2 bases from V and 0 bases from J, with 7 bases in between. Germline-derived CDR1 and CDR2 are GTSNPN and SVGIG (reference sequence). The CDR3 extends over 13 amino acids. The CDR3, as DNA: TGTGCCTGGAGTATGGGCAACCAAGAGACCCAGTACTTC. Translated: CAWSMGNQETQYF.

This clone was detected once. The V and J genes are TRBV30 and TRBJ2-1; the match to TRBD1 covers 8 bases. This CDR3 spans 13 amino acids. The trim removed 8 bases at V and 7 bases at J, leaving 10 bases unmatched. Germline loops: CDR1 GTSNPN, CDR2 SVGIG (reference sequence). CDR3 sequence reads: CAGGQGAGNEQFF. The CDR3 region has the DNA TGTGCCGGAGGGCAGGGGGCGGGGAATGAGCAGTTCTTC.

The rearrangement joins TRBV27 to TRBJ2-7; TRBD2 aligns across 13 bases. Looked up from germline, CDR1 is MNHEY and CDR2 is SMNVEV (reference sequence). Trimming cost V 2 bases and J 6 bases; bases outside gene matches: 13. The CDR3 consists of 18 residues. In DNA, the CDR3 is TGTGCCAGCAGTTTACGGCCCCGATCGACTAGCGGGGGGAGCGAGCAGTACTTC. Encoded protein: CASSLRPRSTSGGSEQYF.

V and J are TRBV10-3 and TRBJ2-7; a weak D match, TRBD2 (6 bases). The length of the CDR3 is 13 residues. Germline V lookup: CDR1 ENHRY, CDR2 SYGVKD. V was pared by 11 bases and J by 7 bases, with 21 bases between. CDR3 protein: CAGGRGNAGEQYF. CDR3 DNA sequence: TGTGCCGGCGGACGGGGGAATGCCGGGGAGCAGTACTTC.

The rearrangement links TRBV6-1 to TRBJ1-5, with 9 bases fitting TRBD1. The CDR3 loop spans 15 amino acids. The germline CDR1 and CDR2 sequences are MNHNS and SASEGT. The V and J ends lost 3 bases and 7 bases, in that order; junction bases with no gene match: 7. The CDR3 nucleotides are TGTGCCAGCAGTGAGGGACAGGGAGATCACCAGCCCCAGCATTTT. It specifies CASSEGQGDHQPQHF.